These 8 T cell receptor beta chains were sequenced from one sample in a study of shared clonotypes between healthy human individuals. Sequenced by immunoSEQ multiplex PCR; TCRdb stores in-frame clones only, minus some. The profile shows a few million clones, around 95% of them singletons. The sequencing sample was made of naive CD4+ T cells sorted from blood. Sample subset: CD45RA+ positively selected. All receptors derive from a man aged 18 to 29 in good health.

The rearrangement links TRBV7-9 to TRBJ2-1, with D perhaps given as TRBD1 or TRBD2 (5 bases each). The V and J ends lost 5 bases and 0 bases respectively, with 17 bases between them. The CDR3 has 17 amino acids. The germline gives CDR1 SEHNR, CDR2 FQNEAQ (reference sequence). CDR3 in DNA: TGTGCCAGCAGCCTCTGGGGGACGTCGAGCTCCTACAATGAGCAGTTCTTC. Amino acids: CASSLWGTSSSYNEQFF.

This rearrangement joins TRBV9 to TRBJ1-6; 12 bases map to TRBD1. V trimming: 2 bases; J trimming: 9 bases; junction bases outside the gene matches: 9. The CDR3 loop spans 17 amino acids. CDR1 is SGDLS, CDR2 YYNGEE, per germline. CDR3 DNA sequence: TGTGCCAGCAGCGTGGGACAGGGGGCAAACATAGTTTCACCCCTCCACTTT. Translating it yields CASSVGQGANIVSPLHF.

The V gene is TRBV25-1, the J gene TRBJ1-3, with D possibly being TRBD1 (6 bases). This CDR3 contains 15 residues. CDR1 MGHDK and CDR2 SYGVNS come from the germline V gene. The V end was cut by 6 bases, the J end by 0 bases, with 12 bases between. CDR3 region: CASRETGFSGNTIYF. The DNA of the CDR3 is TGTGCCAGCAGGGAAACAGGGTTCTCTGGAAACACCATATATTTT.

The genes are TRBV6-6 and TRBJ1-5; D is ambiguous. Germline V gene sequence: CDR1 MNHNY, CDR2 SVGAGI (reference sequence). Trimming took off 1 base at V and 0 bases at J, with 1 base between the two ends. The CDR3 is made up of 13 amino acids. The CDR3 loop reads CASSYYSNQPQHF. DNA for the CDR3: TGTGCCAGCAGTTACTATAGCAATCAGCCCCAGCATTTT.

This chain connects TRBV27 to TRBJ1-6; 9 bases are shared with TRBD1. From germline, CDR1 is MNHEY and CDR2 SMNVEV (reference sequence). The ends lost 4 bases at V and 0 bases at J; junction bases unmatched: 10. The CDR3 is made up of 19 amino acids. CDR3 loop: CASSSRPTGGGSYNSPLHF. The DNA for the CDR3 is TGTGCCAGCAGTTCCCGCCCTACAGGGGGCGGCTCCTATAATTCACCCCTCCACTTT.

This chain connects TRBV25-1 to TRBJ2-1; 11 bases fit TRBD2. Per germline, CDR1 MGHDK and CDR2 SYGVNS. The CDR3 is 13 amino acids. V lost 6 bases and J lost 9; bases outside the gene matches: 4. The CDR3 DNA follows: TGTGCCAGCAGATTACTAGCGGGAGCTGAGCAGTTCTTC. It yields the protein CASRLLAGAEQFF.

V is TRBV6-1 and J is TRBJ1-2; 8 bases fit TRBD1. The CDR3 extends over 11 amino acids. V shed 7 bases, J shed 7 bases, and the junction held 2 bases outside the gene matches. The germline gives CDR1 MNHNS, CDR2 SASEGT. The CDR3 DNA is TGTGCCAGCACCGACAGGGGTGGCTACACCTTC. Its protein product is CASTDRGGYTF.

As DNA, the CDR3 is TGCGCCAGCAGCCAAGAGGGGTCAGGGCGGGGGACCCAGTACTTC. Translating it yields CASSQEGSGRGTQYF. The V gene is TRBV4-1, the J gene TRBJ2-5, with D perhaps matching TRBD2 (6 bases). Per germline, CDR1 MGHRA and CDR2 YSYEKL. There are 15 residues in the CDR3. V lost 0 bases, J lost 7 bases, and 15 bases lay in between.